The T cell receptor beta chain described here comes from a study of Ad26.COV2.S vaccination and SARS-CoV-2 variants. Profiling relied on immunoSEQ multiplex PCR, and the TCRdb table lists in-frame clones only, not all of them. The table has hundreds of thousands of clones, under 95% seen once. This clone was seen a few times. This TCR was sampled from a human donor who had recovered from COVID-19. The sequenced sample was peripheral blood, obtained after recovery from COVID-19.

In DNA, the CDR3 is TGTGCCAGCAGCCTAAGTCCCGGGACAGGGTTTCAGCCCCAGCATTTT. This translates into CASSLSPGTGFQPQHF. This chain connects TRBV7-9 to TRBJ1-5; the match to TRBD1 covers 9 bases. Trimming cost V 5 bases and J 6 bases; bases outside gene matches: 11. The CDR3 is 16 amino acids. Looked up from germline, CDR1 is SEHNR and CDR2 is FQNEAQ (reference sequence).